These T cell receptor beta chains were read from a single sample in a study of T-cell memory formation after mild COVID-19. TCRdb re-called the 5' RACE reads with MiXCR, one entry per CDR3 protein. The data show about 390,000 distinct CDR3 sequences, about 16% seen once. Sequences were obtained from PBMCs or a T cell subset sorted from them (not recorded which). The origin of the receptors is a man aged 18 to 30 who had mild COVID-19 (a few samples of this study predate the infection). Cell type and time point are not known. Both conserved end residues are part of each CDR3. The D gene is left open where the match is weak. For some rows the clone size is stated as once, few or many, or as a class when expanded; others skip it.

CDR3 protein	CDR3 DNA	D gene	clone size	V gene	J gene
CATSARDTQETQYF	TGTGCCACCAGTGCACGGGACACCCAAGAGACCCAGTACTTC	NA	NA	TRBV24-1	TRBJ2-5
CATLGGSYNEQFF	TGTGCCACCCTGGGGGGGTCCTACAATGAGCAGTTCTTC	NA	NA	TRBV21-1	TRBJ2-1
CASSNRQGGSPLHF	TGTGCCAGCAGCAACCGACAGGGAGGTTCACCCCTCCACTTT	TRBD1	once	TRBV7-2	TRBJ1-6
CATSRDWVQETQYF	TGTGCCACCAGCAGAGATTGGGTCCAAGAGACCCAGTACTTC	NA	few	TRBV15	TRBJ2-5
CASSSGQGTDTQYF	TGTGCCAGCAGCTCCGGACAAGGCACAGATACGCAGTATTTT	NA	many	TRBV7-7	TRBJ2-3
CASKLVMAGELFF	TGTGCCAGCAAGCTTGTCATGGCCGGGGAGCTGTTTTTT	NA	NA	TRBV7-2	TRBJ2-2
CASSSMAGPQHF	TGTGCCAGCAGTTCCATGGCGGGGCCCCAGCATTTT	NA	NA	TRBV6-5	TRBJ1-5
CASSPAPGQGTYEQYF	TGTGCCAGCAGCCCCGCTCCGGGACAGGGGACCTACGAGCAGTACTTC	TRBD1	few	TRBV5-5	TRBJ2-7
CASSFFLGQNEQFF	TGCGCCAGCAGCTTCTTCCTCGGACAGAATGAGCAGTTCTTC	NA	NA	TRBV5-1	TRBJ2-1
CASSSQQGGEQYF	TGTGCCAGCAGCTCCCAGCAGGGGGGCGAGCAGTACTTC	NA	NA	TRBV4-2	TRBJ2-7
CASSLEAGWYTGELFF	TGTGCCAGCAGCTTGGAGGCAGGGTGGTACACCGGGGAGCTGTTTTTT	NA	many	TRBV5-6	TRBJ2-2
CASSYLPPGSGELFF	TGTGCCAGCAGTTACTTGCCTCCAGGCTCCGGGGAGCTGTTTTTT	NA	few	TRBV6-6	TRBJ2-2
CASSLGIGVDEQYF	TGTGCCAGCAGTTTGGGGATTGGTGTCGACGAGCAGTACTTC	NA	NA	TRBV12-3/TRBV12-4	TRBJ2-7
CASSISGGAANIQYF	TGTGCCAGCAGTATTAGCGGGGGGGCCGCAAACATTCAGTACTTC	TRBD2	few	TRBV6-2/TRBV6-3	TRBJ2-4
CAVGTEPILNTGELFF	TGTGCCGTGGGGACAGAACCAATCCTGAACACCGGGGAGCTGTTTTTT	TRBD1	NA	TRBV3-1	TRBJ2-2
CASSLSRSLSPGSPLHF	TGTGCCAGCAGTTTATCGAGGTCCCTATCTCCGGGCTCACCCCTCCACTTT	NA	NA	TRBV27	TRBJ1-6
CASSAVPIMETQYF	TGCGCCAGCAGCGCCGTGCCTATTATGGAGACCCAGTACTTC	NA	NA	TRBV5-1	TRBJ2-5
CASSSSGTVTGELFF	TGTGCCAGCAGCTCTTCCGGGACCGTCACCGGGGAGCTGTTTTTT	NA	NA	TRBV7-3	TRBJ2-2
CASSRLGTGGGSYNEQFF	TGCGCCAGCAGCCGTCTTGGTACGGGGGGTGGTTCCTACAATGAGCAGTTCTTC	TRBD2	many	TRBV4-3	TRBJ2-1
CASSSRGVVIGNTEAFF	TGTGCCAGCAGCTCGCGAGGGGTGGTCATCGGGAACACTGAAGCTTTCTTT	NA	few	TRBV7-8	TRBJ1-1
CASSYSRVGNTEAFF	TGTGCCAGCAGTTACTCAAGGGTCGGGAACACTGAAGCTTTCTTT	NA	many	TRBV6-2/TRBV6-3	TRBJ1-1
CASSELGGGGQETQYF	TGTGCCAGCAGTGAACTCGGCGGGGGGGGGCAAGAGACCCAGTACTTC	TRBD2	many	TRBV6-1	TRBJ2-5
CASGPQREAGGPGAVVDEQFF	TGTGCTAGTGGTCCCCAGCGGGAAGCGGGGGGGCCAGGTGCTGTGGTAGATGAGCAGTTCTTC	TRBD2	few	TRBV12-5	TRBJ2-1
CASRSPVNQETQYF	TGTGCCAGCAGATCCCCTGTGAACCAAGAGACCCAGTACTTC	NA	NA	TRBV12-3/TRBV12-4	TRBJ2-5
CASSLIGGSGDTGELFF	TGTGCCAGCAGCTTAATCGGGGGGTCCGGGGACACCGGGGAGCTGTTTTTT	TRBD2	NA	TRBV7-3	TRBJ2-2
CASSSYRGDLQYF	TGTGCCAGCAGCTCATACCGAGGGGACTTACAGTACTTC	NA	once	TRBV11-2	TRBJ2-4
CASSQDRSRVSSYNEQFF	TGCGCCAGCAGCCAAGATCGGTCCAGGGTTAGCTCCTACAATGAGCAGTTCTTC	NA	few	TRBV4-3	TRBJ2-1
CASSAKNIQYF	TGCGCCAGCAGTGCAAAAAACATTCAGTACTTC	NA	few	TRBV5-1	TRBJ2-4
CASSLTWLGSEKLFF	TGTGCCAGCAGCTTAACATGGCTTGGGAGCGAAAAACTGTTTTTT	NA	few	TRBV5-6	TRBJ1-4
CASSPGGSVRGTEAFF	TGTGCCAGCAGCCCCGGAGGGTCCGTCCGAGGCACTGAAGCTTTCTTT	NA	few	TRBV5-4	TRBJ1-1
CASSRDRVRNNSPLHF	TGTGCCAGCAGCCGTGACAGGGTTAGGAATAATTCACCCCTCCACTTT	TRBD1	few	TRBV7-2	TRBJ1-6
CASSPAGTGQETQYF	TGTGCCAGCAGCCCCGCTGGGACAGGGCAAGAGACCCAGTACTTC	TRBD1	few	TRBV3-1	TRBJ2-5
CSVESPQNTEAFF	TGCAGCGTTGAGTCACCGCAAAACACTGAAGCTTTCTTT	NA	few	TRBV29-1	TRBJ1-1
CASSQVVGLRSSYNSPLHF	TGCGCCAGCAGCCAAGTGGTAGGACTCCGGAGCTCCTATAATTCACCCCTCCACTTT	NA	NA	TRBV4-1	TRBJ1-6
CASSSEGYTQYF	TGTGCCAGCAGCTCGGAAGGTTATACGCAGTATTTT	NA	few	TRBV5-4	TRBJ2-3
CASSQGRRMKTDTQYF	TGCGCCAGCAGCCAAGGCAGGAGGATGAAAACAGATACGCAGTATTTT	NA	NA	TRBV4-1	TRBJ2-3
CASSVEGARGNEQFF	TGTGCCAGCAGCGTAGAGGGGGCGAGGGGCAATGAGCAGTTCTTC	TRBD1	NA	TRBV9	TRBJ2-1